These T cell receptor beta chains were read from a single sample in a study of T cell changes during pregnancy in multiple sclerosis. TCRdb's table, derived via immunoSEQ multiplex PCR, lists solely in-frame clones and lacks some. Of about 110,000 clones in the sample, 85% to 95% were seen once. This sample comprised peripheral blood, obtained in the third trimester of pregnancy. These receptors were taken from a female donor in good health, enrolled as a control in a pregnancy study. The CDR3 runs from the conserved cysteine through the conserved F or W. A D gene is named only where the DNA matches it firmly. The size entry is marked missing in some rows and otherwise reads once, few, many or a size class.

j_call | clone_size | d_call | v_call | cdr3_aa | cdr3_nt
TRBJ1-1 | . | . | TRBV30 | CAWSVRETEAFF | TGTGCCTGGAGTGTGAGGGAAACTGAAGCTTTCTTT
TRBJ2-7 | . | TRBD2 | TRBV2 | CATRTSGAYEQYF | TGTGCCACCCGGACTAGCGGCGCCTACGAGCAGTACTTC
TRBJ2-7 | . | TRBD2 | TRBV11-1 | CASSSSSGGDVEQYF | TGTGCCAGCAGCTCGTCTAGCGGGGGGGACGTCGAGCAGTACTTC
TRBJ1-1 | . | TRBD1 | TRBV4-3 | CASSQDRDRAEAFF | TGCGCCAGCAGCCAGGACCGGGACAGAGCCGAAGCTTTCTTT
TRBJ1-2 | . | TRBD1 | TRBV7-2 | CASSLGTGGGSPYGYTF | TGTGCCAGCAGCCTCGGGACAGGGGGCGGAAGTCCCTATGGCTACACCTTC
TRBJ2-2 | . | . | TRBV6-5 | CASSYAITGSHGELFF | TGTGCCAGCAGTTACGCCATCACAGGGTCCCACGGGGAGCTGTTTTTT
TRBJ1-2 | few | TRBD1 | TRBV6-6 | CASSGTGGRSGYTF | TGTGCCAGCAGTGGGACAGGAGGTAGATCTGGCTACACCTTC
TRBJ1-2 | . | TRBD1 | TRBV27 | CASSPEDRGSLGGYTF | TGTGCCAGCAGTCCGGAGGACAGGGGATCGCTCGGTGGCTACACCTTC
TRBJ2-2 | once | . | TRBV7-8 | CASSLQGAGTGELFF | TGTGCCAGCAGCCTCCAGGGTGCCGGCACCGGGGAGCTGTTTTTT
TRBJ2-6 | . | TRBD1 | TRBV29-1 | CSVGTGGTGANVLTF | TGCAGCGTTGGGACAGGGGGCACTGGGGCCAACGTCCTGACTTTC
TRBJ1-1 | . | . | TRBV15 | CATSIGQPNTEAFF | TGTGCCACCAGCATCGGACAACCGAACACTGAAGCTTTCTTT
TRBJ1-5 | once | TRBD1 | TRBV5-5 | CASRPTGGDQPQHF | TGTGCCAGCAGGCCGACAGGGGGCGATCAGCCCCAGCATTTT
TRBJ2-1 | . | TRBD2 | TRBV5-1 | CASSLALAGVYNEQFF | TGCGCCAGCAGCTTGGCTTTAGCGGGGGTGTACAATGAGCAGTTCTTC
TRBJ1-1 | . | TRBD1 | TRBV25-1 | CASSEAGGVRTEAFF | TGTGCCAGCAGTGAGGCAGGGGGCGTAAGGACTGAAGCTTTCTTT
TRBJ1-1 | . | TRBD1 | TRBV27 | CASGLTGGTEAFF | TGTGCCAGCGGATTGACAGGGGGGACTGAAGCTTTCTTT
TRBJ2-7 | . | . | TRBV13 | CASSRDRSYEQYF | TGTGCCAGCAGTCGTGACAGGTCCTACGAGCAGTACTTC
TRBJ2-1 | once | . | TRBV7-7 | CASSLGPGEDEQFF | TGTGCTAGCAGCTTAGGTCCGGGGGAGGATGAGCAGTTCTTC
TRBJ1-2 | . | TRBD1 | TRBV19 | CASSIQGRGLNGYTF | TGTGCCAGTAGTATCCAGGGCAGGGGGCTGAATGGCTACACCTTC
TRBJ2-4 | . | . | TRBV6-5 | CASTQTGSKNIQYF | TGTGCCAGCACTCAAACCGGGAGCAAAAACATTCAGTACTTC
TRBJ2-5 | . | TRBD1 | TRBV5-5 | CASSPPPGQGAGVETQYF | TGTGCCAGCAGCCCACCACCGGGACAGGGGGCGGGAGTGGAGACCCAGTACTTC
TRBJ1-2 | . | . | TRBV30 | CAWSRGGGFSLYGYTF | TGTGCCTGGAGTAGAGGGGGGGGGTTCTCCCTCTATGGCTACACCTTC
TRBJ1-2 | . | . | TRBV27 | CASSLIGEGYTF | TGTGCCAGCAGTTTAATAGGGGAAGGCTACACCTTC
TRBJ1-2 | . | TRBD1 | TRBV27 | CASSLEHRGFDGYTF | TGTGCCAGCAGTTTGGAGCACAGGGGCTTTGATGGCTACACCTTC
TRBJ2-2 | . | TRBD1 | TRBV7-8 | CASSSTAGQGARSTGELFF | TGTGCCAGCAGCTCAACCGCGGGACAGGGGGCGCGGAGCACCGGGGAGCTGTTTTTT